This T cell receptor (beta chain) was observed in a study of shared clonotypes between healthy human individuals. All donors were healthy HIV-negative adults lacking recent acute infections or vaccinations. Division of CD4+ cells produced a CD45RA+ naive subset and a CD45RA-negative memory subset. The table came from immunoSEQ multiplex PCR; TCRdb's copy has only in-frame clones and leaves some out. The data contain 2.5 million or so clones, around nine tenths of them seen just once; the ten biggest clones take up around 0.15%. J lost 3 bases, V lost 5 bases, and 13 bases had no gene match. There are 18 residues in the CDR3. Germline CDR1 SGHAT, CDR2 FQNNGV.

The sequence derives from a man aged 18 to 29 in good health. The chain has TRBV11-2 and TRBJ2-2; 9 bases align to TRBD2. Sample: naive CD4+ T cells sorted from blood. Subset here: CD45RA+ positively selected. CDR3 region: CASSRRKKAGGDTGELFF. CDR3 sequence (DNA): TGTGCCAGCAGCCGTCGGAAGAAAGCGGGAGGAGACACCGGGGAGCTGTTTTTT.